This T cell receptor (beta chain) was sequenced in a study of HIV-infected children after antiretroviral therapy interruption. This CDR3 spans 13 amino acids. CDR1 and CDR2 from the germline V gene are KGHDR and SFDVKD. V was clipped by 9 bases and J by 0 bases, with 11 bases between them. A 3' RACE protocol on RNA, with unique molecular identifiers, produced the TCR library. MiXCR, applied by TCRdb to the 3' RACE reads, yields one record per CDR3 protein. The data show approximately 89,000 distinct CDR3 sequences, roughly 6.4% seen once. This clonotype was seen ten or more times. This sample's treatment: PENTA 11 planned treatment interruption arm or continuous ART arm.

The sample in question was CD45RA+ CD4+ T cells from PBMCs, pooled from several time points, obtained from a donor given antiretroviral therapy, either interrupted or continuous. As to subset: naive CD4+ CD45RA+ CD45RO- T cells. The sequence was obtained from a pool of human donors with HIV. The chain joins TRBV24-1 to TRBJ2-7; weak D call: TRBD2 (5 bases). The chain's CDR3 is CATSDGVSYEQYF. CDR3 DNA sequence: TGTGCCACCTCGGACGGGGTCTCCTACGAGCAGTACTTC.